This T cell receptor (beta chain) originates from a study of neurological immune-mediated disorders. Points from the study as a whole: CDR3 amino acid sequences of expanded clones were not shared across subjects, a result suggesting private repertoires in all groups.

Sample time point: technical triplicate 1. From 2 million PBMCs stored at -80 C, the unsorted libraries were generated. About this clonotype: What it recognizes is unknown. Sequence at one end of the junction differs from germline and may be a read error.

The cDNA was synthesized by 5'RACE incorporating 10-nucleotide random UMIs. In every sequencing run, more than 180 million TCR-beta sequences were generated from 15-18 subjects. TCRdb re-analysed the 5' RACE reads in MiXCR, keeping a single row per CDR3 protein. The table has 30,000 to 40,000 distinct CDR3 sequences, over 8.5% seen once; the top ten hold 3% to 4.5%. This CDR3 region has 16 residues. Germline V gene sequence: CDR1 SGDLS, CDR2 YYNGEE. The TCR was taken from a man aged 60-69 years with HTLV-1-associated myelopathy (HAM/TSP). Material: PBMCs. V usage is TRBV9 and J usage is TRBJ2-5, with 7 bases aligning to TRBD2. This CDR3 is CANSAVVTGGGDTQYF. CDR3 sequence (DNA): TGTGCCAACAGCGCAGTCGTGACTGGGGGGGGAGATACCCAGTACTTC.